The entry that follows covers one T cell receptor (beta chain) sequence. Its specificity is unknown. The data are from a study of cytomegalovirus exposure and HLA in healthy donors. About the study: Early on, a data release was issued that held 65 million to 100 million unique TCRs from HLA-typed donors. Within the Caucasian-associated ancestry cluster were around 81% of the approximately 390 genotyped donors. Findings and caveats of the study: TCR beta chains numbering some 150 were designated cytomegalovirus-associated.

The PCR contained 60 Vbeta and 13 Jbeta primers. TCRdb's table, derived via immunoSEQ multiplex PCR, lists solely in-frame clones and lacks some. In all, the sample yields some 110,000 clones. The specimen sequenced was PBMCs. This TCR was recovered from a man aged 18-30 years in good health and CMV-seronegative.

As DNA, the CDR3 is TGTGCCAGCAGTTACATTCTAGAGAACACAGATACGCAGTATTTT. Its translation is CASSYILENTDTQYF. This chain connects TRBV6-5 to TRBJ2-3; D is unclear. Trimming removed 2 bases at V and 2 bases at J, with 11 bases between. Germline CDR1 MNHEY, CDR2 SVGAGI. CDR3 size: 15 residues.